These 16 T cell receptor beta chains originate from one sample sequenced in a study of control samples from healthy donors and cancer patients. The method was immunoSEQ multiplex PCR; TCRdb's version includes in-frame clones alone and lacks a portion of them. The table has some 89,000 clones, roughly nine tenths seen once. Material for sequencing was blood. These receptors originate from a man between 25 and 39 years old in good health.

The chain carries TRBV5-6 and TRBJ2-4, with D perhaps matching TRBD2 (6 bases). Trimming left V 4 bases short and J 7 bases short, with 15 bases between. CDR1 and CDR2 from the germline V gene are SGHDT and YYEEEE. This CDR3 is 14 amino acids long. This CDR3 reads CASSPSSGGNIQYF. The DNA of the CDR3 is TGTGCCAGCAGCCCGAGTAGTGGGGGGAACATTCAGTACTTC.

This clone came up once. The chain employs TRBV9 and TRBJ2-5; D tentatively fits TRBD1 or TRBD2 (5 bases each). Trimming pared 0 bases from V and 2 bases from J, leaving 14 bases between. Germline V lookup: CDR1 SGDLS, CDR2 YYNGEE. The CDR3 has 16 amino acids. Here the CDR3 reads CASSVAGSWGQETQYF. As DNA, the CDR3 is TGTGCCAGCAGCGTAGCTGGATCCTGGGGGCAAGAGACCCAGTACTTC.

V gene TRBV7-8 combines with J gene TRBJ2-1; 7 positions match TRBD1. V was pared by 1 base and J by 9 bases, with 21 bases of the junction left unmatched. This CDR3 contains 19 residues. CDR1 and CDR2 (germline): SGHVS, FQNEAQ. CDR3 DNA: TGTGCCAGCAGCTTAGGACAGGGTGGGTCAGTTGGGGCAATTGGTGAGCAGTTCTTC. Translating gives CASSLGQGGSVGAIGEQFF.

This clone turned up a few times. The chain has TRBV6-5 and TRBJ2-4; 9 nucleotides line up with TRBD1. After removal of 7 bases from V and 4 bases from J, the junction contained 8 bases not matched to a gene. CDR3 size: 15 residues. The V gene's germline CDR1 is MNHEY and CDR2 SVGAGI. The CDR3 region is CASTTSGTGKNIQYF. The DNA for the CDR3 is TGTGCCAGCACCACCTCCGGGACAGGGAAAAACATTCAGTACTTC.

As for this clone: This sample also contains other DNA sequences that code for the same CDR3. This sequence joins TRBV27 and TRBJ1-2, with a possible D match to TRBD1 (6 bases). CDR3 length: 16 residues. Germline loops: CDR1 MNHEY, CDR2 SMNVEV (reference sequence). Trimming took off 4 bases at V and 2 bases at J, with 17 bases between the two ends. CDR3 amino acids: CASSSGTRGTNYGYTF. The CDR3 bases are TGTGCCAGCAGTTCCGGGACACGAGGCACGAACTATGGCTACACCTTC.

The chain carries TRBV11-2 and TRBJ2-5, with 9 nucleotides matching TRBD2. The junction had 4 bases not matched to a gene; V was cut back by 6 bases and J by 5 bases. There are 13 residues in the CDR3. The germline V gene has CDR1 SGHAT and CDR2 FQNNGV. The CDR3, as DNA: TGTGCCAGCAGTATAGCGGGAGCGGAGACCCAGTACTTC. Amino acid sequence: CASSIAGAETQYF.

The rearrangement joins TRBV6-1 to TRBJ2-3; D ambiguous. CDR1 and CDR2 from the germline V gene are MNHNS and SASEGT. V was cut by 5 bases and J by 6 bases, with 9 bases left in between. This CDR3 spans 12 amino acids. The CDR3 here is CASSRTGDTQYF. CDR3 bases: TGTGCCAGCAGTCGGACCGGGGATACGCAGTATTTT.

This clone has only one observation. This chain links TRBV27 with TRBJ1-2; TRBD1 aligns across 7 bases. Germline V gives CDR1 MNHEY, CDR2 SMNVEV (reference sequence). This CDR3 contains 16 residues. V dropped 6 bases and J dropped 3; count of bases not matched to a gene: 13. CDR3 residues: CASSHRGGAVHYGYTF. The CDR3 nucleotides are TGTGCCAGCAGCCACCGAGGGGGCGCTGTACACTATGGCTACACCTTC.

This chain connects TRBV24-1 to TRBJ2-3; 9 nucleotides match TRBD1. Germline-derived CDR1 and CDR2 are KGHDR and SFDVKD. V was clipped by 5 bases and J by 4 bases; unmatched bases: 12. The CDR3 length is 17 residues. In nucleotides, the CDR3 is TGTGCCACCAGTGGTCGCGGGACAGGGTGGGGAGCAGATACGCAGTATTTT. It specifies CATSGRGTGWGADTQYF.

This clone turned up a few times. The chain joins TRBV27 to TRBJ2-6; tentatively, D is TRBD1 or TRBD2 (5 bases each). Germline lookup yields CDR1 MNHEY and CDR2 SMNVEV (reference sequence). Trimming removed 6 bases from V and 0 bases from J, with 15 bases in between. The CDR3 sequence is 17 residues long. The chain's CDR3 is CASRERGLSSGANVLTF. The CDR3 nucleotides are TGTGCCAGCAGGGAGAGGGGTTTAAGCTCTGGGGCCAACGTCCTGACTTTC.

CDR3 in amino acids: CASSRGTDTQYF. In nucleotides, the CDR3 is TGTGCCAGCAGTCGGGGCACAGATACGCAGTATTTT. The V gene is TRBV2, the J gene TRBJ2-3; D is uncertain. V was clipped by 5 bases and J by 1 base, with 4 bases between them. CDR1 and CDR2 from the germline V gene are SNHLY and FYNNEI. The CDR3 is 12 amino acids.

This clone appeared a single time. The CDR3 nucleotides read TGTGCCAGTAGTCGGTGGATAGGGCCCTACGAGCAGTACTTC. It translates to CASSRWIGPYEQYF. V and J are TRBV19 and TRBJ2-7; D unclear. V was pared by 5 bases and J by 2 bases, with 13 bases between. CDR1 and CDR2 from the germline V gene are LNHDA and SQIVND (reference sequence). CDR3 length: 14 residues. Using reference TRBV19 and TRBJ2-7 for the parts outside the CDR3, the full variable domain is DGGITQSPKYLFRKEGQNVTLSCEQNLNHDAMYWYRQDPGQGLRLIYYSQIVNDFQKGDIAEGYSVSREKKESFPLTVTSAQKNPTAFYLCASSRWIGPYEQYFGPGTRLTVT.

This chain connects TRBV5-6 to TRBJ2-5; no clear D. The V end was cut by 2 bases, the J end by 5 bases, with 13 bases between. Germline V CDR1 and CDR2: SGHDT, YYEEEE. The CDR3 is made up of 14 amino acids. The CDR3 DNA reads TGTGCCAGCAGCTTAAAAAGGGCTCGCGAGACCCAGTACTTC. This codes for CASSLKRARETQYF.

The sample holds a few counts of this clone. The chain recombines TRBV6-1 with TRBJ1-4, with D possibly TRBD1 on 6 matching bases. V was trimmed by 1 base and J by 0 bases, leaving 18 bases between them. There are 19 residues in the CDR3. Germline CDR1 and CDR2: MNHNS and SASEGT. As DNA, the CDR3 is TGTGCCAGCAGTGAAGGAACCAGGGGATTCGTTGCAACTAATGAAAAACTGTTTTTT. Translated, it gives CASSEGTRGFVATNEKLFF.

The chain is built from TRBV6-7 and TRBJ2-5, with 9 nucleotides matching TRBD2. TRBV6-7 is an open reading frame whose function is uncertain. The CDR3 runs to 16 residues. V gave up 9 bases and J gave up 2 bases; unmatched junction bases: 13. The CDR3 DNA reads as TGTGCCAGTCCCCCAGGGGGTAGCGGGGGTCAAGAGACCCAGTACTTC. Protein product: CASPPGGSGGQETQYF.

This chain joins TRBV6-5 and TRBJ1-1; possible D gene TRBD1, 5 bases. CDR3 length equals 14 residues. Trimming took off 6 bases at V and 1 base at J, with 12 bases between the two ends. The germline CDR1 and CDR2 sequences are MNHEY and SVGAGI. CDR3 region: CASRAETGNTEAFF. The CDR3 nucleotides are TGTGCCAGCAGGGCCGAAACAGGGAACACTGAAGCTTTCTTT.